This passage covers 20 T cell receptor beta chains from one sample sequenced in a study of CD4 T cells in relation to SARS-CoV-2 and coronaviruses (dated by TCRdb to about 2021). CD4+ T cells from unexposed donors were collected before the COVID-19 pandemic (2011-2018). The EasySep CD4+ T cell isolation kit was used to isolate CD4+ T cells once the cultures had run for under twelve days. These receptors are not linked to any known antigen. To prepare the library, the immunoSEQ multiplex PCR assay was applied. In TCRdb, the immuneACCESS table is reduced to in-frame sequences with V and J assigned. These tables do not hold every clone; where another copy was compared, an unresolved V gene accounts for under half, and the others remain unexplained. For this sample the table gives 21,000 or so clones, of which 76% were detected only once. Together, the top ten hold roughly 28% of the sample. Sample: CD4+ T cells from PBMCs, cultured in vitro. Every receptor here comes from a human donor in good health.

This clone appeared a few times. The chain recombines TRBV9 with TRBJ1-2; D perhaps matches TRBD1 (6 bases). Germline V lookup: CDR1 SGDLS, CDR2 YYNGEE. This CDR3 has 14 residues. V gave up 5 bases and J gave up 2 bases, with 13 bases separating them. This CDR3 reads CASSGGTNNYGYTF. Here the CDR3 DNA reads TGTGCCAGCAGTGGGGGCACAAACAACTATGGCTACACCTTC.

This chain joins TRBV3-1 (or the pseudogene TRBV3-2) and TRBJ2-3; no reliable D call. The CDR3 consists of 15 residues. Trimming removed 4 bases at V and 2 bases at J, with 13 bases between. CDR1 and CDR2 from the germline V gene are LGHDT and YNNKEL (reference sequence). The DNA for the CDR3 is TGTGCCAGCAGCCCAAACGCCTTCTTCACAGATACGCAGTATTTT. This codes for CASSPNAFFTDTQYF.

The J gene is TRBJ2-1, the V gene TRBV15; 7 bases are a match to TRBD2. The germline V gene has CDR1 LNHNV and CDR2 YYDKDF (reference sequence). The CDR3 is made up of 16 amino acids. V shed 5 bases, J shed 0 bases, and the junction held 7 bases outside the gene matches. The CDR3 bases are TGTGCCACCAGCTCCCAGCGGGATAGCTCCTACAATGAGCAGTTCTTC. It is translated as CATSSQRDSSYNEQFF.

J is TRBJ1-3 and V is TRBV9; D perhaps matches TRBD1 (5 bases). The CDR3 length is 15 residues. Germline V gene data show CDR1 as SGDLS and CDR2 as YYNGEE. Between the trimmed V and J ends, which lost 7 bases and 3 bases, there was a span of 17 bases. For the CDR3, the DNA is TGTGCCAGCTCCGATGGGCCAGGGATTGGAAACACCATATATTTT. The encoded protein is CASSDGPGIGNTIYF.

This clone was detected only once. CDR3 bases: TGTGCCAGCAGCTTAGTCCCAACAGGGGAAGAGACCCAGTACTTC. Translation: CASSLVPTGEETQYF. V usage is TRBV7-9 and J usage is TRBJ2-5; 7 positions agree with TRBD1. Per germline, CDR1 SEHNR and CDR2 FQNEAQ (reference sequence). Trimming removed 1 base from V and 3 bases from J; junction bases left unmatched: 5. There are 15 residues in the CDR3.

This chain links TRBV27 with TRBJ2-7; no clear D. V gave up 6 bases and J gave up 3 bases, with 12 bases separating them. The CDR3 has 13 residues. Germline CDR1 and CDR2: MNHEY and SMNVEV (reference sequence). CDR3 in DNA: TGTGCCAGCAGACAATTAGGTCGCTACGAGCAGTACTTC. As protein: CASRQLGRYEQYF.

The chain has TRBV5-1 and TRBJ2-1, with 7 nucleotides matching TRBD2. The trim removed 4 bases at V and 0 bases at J, leaving 7 bases unmatched. The CDR3 runs 16 residues. In germline, CDR1 is SGHRS, CDR2 YFSETQ. CDR3 sequence (DNA): TGCGCCAGCAGCCCTGGAGGCGGGAGCTCCTACAATGAGCAGTTCTTC. Translating it yields CASSPGGGSSYNEQFF.

V is TRBV3-1 (or the pseudogene TRBV3-2) and J is TRBJ2-7; possible D gene TRBD2, 5 bases. Trimming cost V 4 bases and J 2 bases, with 12 bases left between them. The CDR3 has 14 residues. In germline, CDR1 is LGHDT, CDR2 YNNKEL (reference sequence). The CDR3 region is CASSRRRSPYEQYF. The CDR3 region has the DNA TGTGCCAGCAGCCGACGGAGGAGCCCCTACGAGCAGTACTTC.

The sample holds a few counts of this clone. The genes are TRBV7-9 and TRBJ1-1, with 7 positions matching TRBD1. The CDR3 sequence is 13 residues long. V was pared by 8 bases and J by 3 bases, with 6 bases of the junction left unmatched. Germline CDR1 is SEHNR and CDR2 is FQNEAQ (reference sequence). CDR3 sequence reads: CASQSQGDTEAFF. In nucleotides, the CDR3 is TGTGCCAGCCAAAGCCAGGGGGACACTGAAGCTTTCTTT.

J is TRBJ2-7 and V is TRBV5-4; D might be TRBD1 (5 bases). The germline gives CDR1 SGHNT, CDR2 YYREEE (reference sequence). This CDR3 region has 15 residues. Trimming pared 1 base from V and 7 bases from J, leaving 18 bases between. CDR3 protein: CASSLSTVPFGEQYF. Written as DNA, the CDR3 is TGTGCCAGCAGCTTGTCGACAGTTCCCTTTGGAGAGCAGTACTTC.

This clone came up once. The J gene is TRBJ1-1, the V gene TRBV7-9, with a weak D call TRBD1 (5 bases). The germline V gene encodes CDR1 SEHNR and CDR2 FQNEAQ (reference sequence). V dropped 2 bases and J dropped 5 bases, with 18 bases sitting between them. CDR3 length: 16 residues. The CDR3 loop is CASSLLERGDGTEAFF. The CDR3 DNA follows: TGTGCCAGCAGCTTACTAGAGCGAGGGGACGGTACTGAAGCTTTCTTT.

This chain uses TRBV11-3 with TRBJ2-1; 7 positions agree with TRBD1. The trim removed 5 bases at V and 0 bases at J, leaving 4 bases unmatched. Per germline, CDR1 SGHNT and CDR2 YENEEA. The CDR3 contains 15 residues. The CDR3 DNA reads as TGTGCCAGCAGCCCCCGGGACAGCTCCTACAATGAGCAGTTCTTC. This sequence encodes CASSPRDSSYNEQFF.

This clone was picked up a small number of times. The rearrangement joins TRBV7-9 to TRBJ1-6; the match to TRBD1 covers 7 bases. V shed 6 bases, J shed 14 bases, and the junction held 7 bases outside the gene matches. CDR1 is SEHNR, CDR2 FQNEAQ, per germline (reference sequence). The CDR3 is 12 amino acids. CDR3: CASSGDSFTLHF. CDR3 DNA: TGTGCCAGCAGTGGGGACAGTTTCACCCTCCACTTT.

The chain joins TRBV7-9 to TRBJ2-5; TRBD2 matches 8 bases. The CDR3 is 15 amino acids. CDR1 and CDR2 from the germline V gene are SEHNR and FQNEAQ (reference sequence). V gave up 5 bases and J gave up 5 bases; unmatched junction bases: 10. The CDR3 here is CASSPRRGAGETQYF. CDR3 nucleotides: TGTGCCAGCAGCCCCCGGCGGGGGGCGGGGGAGACCCAGTACTTC.

The sample holds a few counts of this clone. The J gene is TRBJ2-7, the V gene TRBV9; D may be TRBD2 (5 bases). The ends were cut back, 4 bases at V and 3 bases at J, with 17 bases in the middle. The germline gives CDR1 SGDLS, CDR2 YYNGEE. This CDR3 region has 15 residues. The CDR3: CASSMGSSLVYEQYF. The CDR3 region has the DNA TGTGCCAGCAGCATGGGGAGTTCTCTGGTCTACGAGCAGTACTTC.

This clone appeared once. The V and J genes are TRBV3-1 (or the pseudogene TRBV3-2) and TRBJ1-2; D unresolved. This CDR3 is 13 amino acids long. Germline V lookup: CDR1 LGHDT, CDR2 YNNKEL (reference sequence). V lost 1 base and J 3 bases, leaving 6 bases between the germline ends. CDR3 sequence reads: CASSQAGHYGYTF. CDR3 DNA: TGTGCCAGCAGCCAAGCAGGACACTATGGCTACACCTTC.

The rearrangement uses TRBV18 and TRBJ1-1, with a possible D match to TRBD1 (5 bases). The CDR3 length is 16 residues. Trimming cost V 4 bases and J 1 base, with 16 bases left between them. CDR1 and CDR2 (germline): KGHSH, LQKENI. CDR3 sequence: CASSRLGDYSNTEAFF. The DNA of the CDR3 is TGTGCCAGCTCACGGCTAGGGGACTACTCGAACACTGAAGCTTTCTTT.

J is TRBJ2-7 and V is TRBV6-5; 7 nucleotides line up with TRBD2. Germline CDR1 MNHEY, CDR2 SVGAGI. The CDR3 spans 15 residues. The V gene end was trimmed by 0 bases and the J gene end by 1 base; junction bases not matched to a gene: 3. The CDR3 DNA sequence: TGTGCCAGCAGTTACTCTAGGGAGGGTTCCTACGAGCAGTACTTC. It specifies CASSYSREGSYEQYF.

This chain links TRBV25-1 with TRBJ1-2; D possibly corresponds to TRBD1 (5 bases). Trimming removed 4 bases at V and 5 bases at J, with 14 bases between. The CDR3 consists of 14 residues. The germline V gene encodes CDR1 MGHDK and CDR2 SYGVNS. CDR3 bases: TGTGCCAGCAGTGCCAGGGTAGGGGAGTATGGCTACACCTTC. This sequence encodes CASSARVGEYGYTF.

The V call is TRBV5-1, the J call TRBJ1-3; tentative D call: TRBD1 (5 bases). V was shortened by 1 base and J by 2 bases, with 7 bases between the two germline ends. CDR1 and CDR2 (germline): SGHRS, YFSETQ. This CDR3 comprises 14 residues. Written as DNA, the CDR3 is TGCGCCAGCAGCTTGAAAGGGGCTGGAAACACCATATATTTT. The encoded protein is CASSLKGAGNTIYF.